These 8 T cell receptor beta chains were sequenced from one sample in a study of blood T cell repertoires in COVID-19 (TCRdb year 2020). Library preparation used the immunoSEQ multiplex PCR assay. In TCRdb, the immuneACCESS table is reduced to in-frame sequences with V and J assigned. These tables do not hold every clone; where another copy was compared, an unresolved V gene accounts for under half, and the others remain unexplained. Present in this sample are 110,000 to 150,000 clones, over 70% of which were seen just once. 44% of the sample lies in the top ten. Specimen: peripheral blood. The receptors originated from a human donor in a cohort sampled during active COVID-19.

The rearrangement links TRBV27 to TRBJ1-3; D perhaps matches TRBD1 (6 bases). Trimming took 6 bases from V and 4 from J, leaving 13 bases between them. There are 14 residues in the CDR3. Germline CDR1 reads MNHEY; CDR2 reads SMNVEV (reference sequence). CDR3 loop: CASRSTGLGNTIYF. DNA for the CDR3: TGTGCCAGCAGGTCTACAGGGTTGGGAAACACCATATATTTT.

To note about this clone: Additional DNA sequences in this sample encode the identical CDR3. The V and J genes are TRBV7-9 and TRBJ1-2, with TRBD1 as a possible D gene (6 bases). The germline V gene has CDR1 SEHNR and CDR2 FQNEAQ (reference sequence). V lost 4 bases to trimming and J lost 5 bases, with 8 bases between them. The CDR3 covers 12 residues. CDR3 protein: CASSSTGYGYTF. The CDR3 nucleotides are TGTGCCAGCAGCTCAACAGGGTATGGCTACACCTTC.

The J gene is TRBJ2-2, the V gene TRBV15; a weak D match, TRBD1 (6 bases). The CDR3 length is 18 residues. Germline CDR1 LNHNV, CDR2 YYDKDF (reference sequence). Between the trimmed V and J ends, which lost 1 base and 1 base, there was a span of 16 bases. This CDR3 reads CATSRVTGRRRNTGELFF. The DNA for the CDR3 is TGTGCCACCAGCAGAGTGACAGGACGTCGGCGGAACACCGGGGAGCTGTTTTTT. The full variable domain, in which reference TRBV15 and TRBJ2-2 provide the parts outside the CDR3, is DAMVIQNPRYQVTQFGKPVTLSCSQTLNHNVMYWYQQKSSQAPKLLFHYYDKDFNNEADTPDNFQSRRPNTSFCFLDIRSPGLGDTAMYLCATSRVTGRRRNTGELFFGEGSRLTVL.

V usage is TRBV7-2 and J usage is TRBJ2-1; 10 bases are shared with TRBD1. In germline, CDR1 is SGHTA, CDR2 FQGNSA. The V segment lost 3 bases and the J segment 8 bases; nucleotides outside the gene matches: 7. The CDR3 extends over 15 amino acids. In DNA form, the CDR3 reads TGTGCCAGCAGCTTGACCGGGACAGGGGCGTATGAGCAGTTCTTC. Translated, it gives CASSLTGTGAYEQFF.

V is TRBV6-6 and J is TRBJ2-7; maybe TRBD1 (5 bases). Germline V CDR1 and CDR2: MNHNY, SVGAGI (reference sequence). Trimming pared 2 bases from V and 4 bases from J, leaving 12 bases between. This CDR3 comprises 14 residues. Written as DNA, the CDR3 is TGTGCCAGCAGTTACCCAACGAAGGGGTACGAGCAGTACTTC. This encodes CASSYPTKGYEQYF.

The chain has TRBV7-2 and TRBJ2-5; 7 bases are shared with TRBD1. Germline CDR1 is SGHTA and CDR2 is FQGNSA. After removal of 0 bases from V and 5 bases from J, the junction contained 6 bases not matched to a gene. The CDR3 sequence is 15 residues long. The CDR3 reads CASSLAQGFWETQYF. The CDR3 DNA reads as TGTGCCAGCAGCTTAGCACAGGGGTTTTGGGAGACCCAGTACTTC.

V gene TRBV6-2 or TRBV6-3 combines with J gene TRBJ2-7; 7 positions agree with TRBD1. With V trimmed by 5 bases and J by 4 bases, 8 bases remained unmatched. This CDR3 spans 14 amino acids. CDR1 MNHEY and CDR2 SVGEGT come from the germline V gene. CDR3 nucleotide sequence: TGTGCCAGCAGTGATGCCGACAGGGTGTACGAGCAGTACTTC. It translates to CASSDADRVYEQYF.

The chain joins TRBV5-6 to TRBJ2-7, with unresolved D. V shed 5 bases and J shed 3 bases, with 12 bases lying between them. From germline, CDR1 is SGHDT and CDR2 YYEEEE. CDR3 length: 13 amino acids. The CDR3, as DNA: TGTGCCAGCAGTGACGGCGGTGGCTACGAGCAGTACGTC. Its translation is CASSDGGGYEQYV.